Listed below are T cell receptor beta chains from one sample, sequenced in a study of shared clonotypes between healthy human individuals. Profiled with immunoSEQ multiplex PCR; TCRdb holds only in-frame clones, not every one. The table lists under 750,000 clones, 55% to 75% of them singletons, with under 2% in the top ten. The specimen was memory CD4+ T cells sorted from blood. Receptors were obtained from a woman aged 30 to 39 in good health. Each CDR3 is given with its conserved first and last residue. The D gene is left open where the match is weak. Expanded clones get a size class; other rows say once, few or many, or leave the size out.

clone_size j_call v_call d_call cdr3_aa cdr3_nt
NA TRBJ2-1 TRBV2 NA CASSVASHNEQFF TGTGCCAGCAGTGTGGCCTCCCACAATGAGCAGTTCTTC
NA TRBJ2-1 TRBV25-1 NA CASSEGLSGPYNEQFF TGTGCCAGCAGTGAGGGACTGAGCGGACCTTACAATGAGCAGTTCTTC
NA TRBJ2-5 TRBV6-5 NA CASSYAGETQYF TGTGCCAGCAGTTACGCGGGAGAGACCCAGTACTTC
NA TRBJ2-7 TRBV6-1 TRBD1 CASREFDRDYEQYF TGTGCCAGCAGAGAATTCGACAGGGACTACGAGCAGTACTTC
NA TRBJ1-4 TRBV11-2 NA CASSSQWGKNEKLFF TGTGCCAGCAGCTCGCAGTGGGGGAAGAACGAAAAACTGTTTTTT
NA TRBJ1-5 TRBV29-1 NA CSARVDSNQSQHF TGCAGCGCTCGAGTGGACAGCAATCAGTCCCAGCATTTT
many TRBJ2-5 TRBV20-1 NA CSAVQETQYF TGCAGTGCGGTGCAAGAGACCCAGTACTTC
NA TRBJ2-7 TRBV10-3 TRBD2 CAISDRTASIAGRSYEQYF TGTGCCATCAGTGACCGGACCGCCTCTATAGCGGGCCGCTCCTACGAGCAGTACTTC
once TRBJ2-1 TRBV18 NA CASSRDWNNEQFF TGTGCCAGCTCCCGGGACTGGAACAATGAGCAGTTCTTC
NA TRBJ2-1 TRBV5-1 NA CASSQDSSSYNEQFF TGCGCCAGCAGCCAAGACAGTAGCTCCTACAATGAGCAGTTCTTC
NA TRBJ2-3 TRBV15 NA CATSSPGRNVDTQYF TGTGCCACCAGCAGCCCAGGGAGGAATGTAGATACGCAGTATTTT
NA TRBJ2-7 TRBV29-1 NA CSVHSSSAEQYF TGCAGCGTTCACTCTTCTTCTGCCGAGCAGTACTTC
NA TRBJ1-2 TRBV27 NA CASRAGVYYGYTF TGTGCCAGCAGGGCCGGAGTCTACTATGGCTACACCTTC
NA TRBJ2-7 TRBV4-1 TRBD1 CASSQGGTALIYEQYF TGCGCCAGCAGCCAAGGGGGGACAGCCTTAATCTACGAGCAGTACTTC
NA TRBJ2-2 TRBV4-1 TRBD1 CASSQGGRGTDNTGELFF TGCGCCAGCAGCCAAGGAGGGAGAGGGACAGATAACACCGGGGAGCTGTTTTTT
NA TRBJ2-2 TRBV6-6 TRBD1 CASRQGRATGELFF TGTGCCAGCAGACAGGGGCGGGCCACCGGGGAGCTGTTTTTT
NA TRBJ2-2 TRBV5-1 NA CASSLTANTGELFF TGCGCCAGCAGCTTGACAGCGAACACCGGGGAGCTGTTTTTT
NA TRBJ2-2 TRBV28 TRBD2 CASSSSGGPNTGELFF TGTGCCAGCAGTTCAAGCGGGGGACCCAACACCGGGGAGCTGTTTTTT
NA TRBJ2-5 TRBV11-2 TRBD2 CASSLGTLAGGGETQYF TGTGCCAGCAGCTTAGGGACGCTAGCGGGAGGGGGAGAGACCCAGTACTTC
few TRBJ2-6 TRBV9 TRBD1 CASSVGDRVTGANVLTF TGTGCCAGCAGCGTAGGGGACAGGGTAACTGGGGCCAACGTCCTGACTTTC
NA TRBJ2-7 TRBV21-1 NA CASSKEALIRTYEQYF TGTGCCAGCAGCAAAGAGGCCTTAATCCGAACCTACGAGCAGTACTTC
NA TRBJ1-1 TRBV18 NA CASSPSRGTEAFF TGTGCCAGCTCACCATCGAGGGGAACTGAAGCTTTCTTT
once TRBJ2-7 TRBV25-1 NA CASRKSPGYEQYF TGTGCCAGCCGAAAAAGTCCGGGGTACGAGCAGTACTTC
NA TRBJ2-3 TRBV6-6 NA CASSPPGYTDTQYF TGTGCCAGCAGCCCCCCGGGGTACACAGATACGCAGTATTTT
once TRBJ2-7 TRBV14 NA CASSPGQIYEQYF TGTGCCAGCAGCCCCGGACAGATCTACGAGCAGTACTTC
NA TRBJ2-7 TRBV6-5 TRBD1 CASRGQGTTYEQYF TGTGCCAGCAGAGGACAGGGGACAACCTACGAGCAGTACTTC
NA TRBJ2-3 TRBV28 NA CASRLLDTQYF TGTGCCAGCAGATTACTGGATACGCAGTATTTT
NA TRBJ1-5 TRBV7-2 NA CASSLSFYSNQPQHF TGTGCCAGCAGCTTATCGTTTTATAGCAATCAGCCCCAGCATTTT
few TRBJ2-1 TRBV28 TRBD2 CASSGLAGDYEQFF TGTGCCAGCAGCGGACTAGCGGGAGACTATGAGCAGTTCTTC
NA TRBJ1-1 TRBV4-1 TRBD1 CASSQTNRGDNTEAFF TGCGCCAGCAGCCAAACTAACAGGGGGGACAACACTGAAGCTTTCTTT
NA TRBJ2-1 TRBV5-1 TRBD2 CASSMTSAAEQFF TGCGCCAGCAGCATGACTAGCGCGGCTGAGCAGTTCTTC
NA TRBJ2-1 TRBV9 TRBD2 CASSVEGLGENEQFF TGTGCCAGCAGCGTAGAGGGACTAGGAGAGAATGAGCAGTTCTTC
NA TRBJ2-1 TRBV10-3 NA CAISESGSLTEQFF TGTGCCATCAGTGAGTCTGGGAGCTTGACCGAGCAGTTCTTC
NA TRBJ2-2 TRBV4-1 NA CASSQTGTVTGELFF TGCGCCAGCAGCCAGACCGGGACCGTAACCGGGGAGCTGTTTTTT
NA TRBJ2-6 TRBV27 NA CASSPAGQLGANVLTF TGTGCCAGCAGCCCCGCCGGTCAACTTGGGGCCAACGTCCTGACTTTC
NA TRBJ1-2 TRBV19 NA CASSIQSNYGYTF TGTGCCAGTAGTATCCAAAGTAACTATGGCTACACCTTC
NA TRBJ2-1 TRBV2 TRBD2 CASSVLTSGSNEQFF TGTGCCAGCAGTGTGTTGACTAGCGGGAGCAATGAGCAGTTCTTC
NA TRBJ2-7 TRBV7-9 NA CATELNREQYF TGTGCCACGGAACTGAATAGGGAGCAGTACTTC
NA TRBJ2-1 TRBV5-1 NA CASSWSYNEQFF TGCGCCAGCAGTTGGAGCTACAATGAGCAGTTCTTC